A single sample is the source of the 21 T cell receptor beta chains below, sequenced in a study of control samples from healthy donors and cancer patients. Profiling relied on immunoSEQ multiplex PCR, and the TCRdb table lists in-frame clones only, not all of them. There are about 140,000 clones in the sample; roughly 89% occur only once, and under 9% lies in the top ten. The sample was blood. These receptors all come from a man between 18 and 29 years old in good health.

The CDR3 DNA reads TGTGCCAGCAGTTGGGCGGGTCCAAAAAAACTCGGCAATGAGCAGTTCTTC. Its translation is CASSWAGPKKLGNEQFF. The chain employs TRBV27 and TRBJ2-1; possible D gene TRBD2, 5 bases. The CDR3 has 17 amino acids. Germline CDR1 and CDR2: MNHEY and SMNVEV (reference sequence). Trimming took 4 bases from V and 6 from J, leaving 22 bases between them.

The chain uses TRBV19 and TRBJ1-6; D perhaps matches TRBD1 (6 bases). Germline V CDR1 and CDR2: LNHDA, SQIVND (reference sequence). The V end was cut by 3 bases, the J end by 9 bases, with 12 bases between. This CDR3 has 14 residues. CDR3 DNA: TGTGCCAGTAGTATCGGCAGGGGAGGTTCACCCCTCCACTTT. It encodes CASSIGRGGSPLHF.

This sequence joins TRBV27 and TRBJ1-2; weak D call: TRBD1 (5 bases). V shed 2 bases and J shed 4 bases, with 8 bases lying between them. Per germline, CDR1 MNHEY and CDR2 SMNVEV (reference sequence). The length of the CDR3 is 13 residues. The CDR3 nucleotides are TGTGCCAGCAGTTTACTAGGGGCCTATGGCTACACCTTC. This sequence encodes CASSLLGAYGYTF.

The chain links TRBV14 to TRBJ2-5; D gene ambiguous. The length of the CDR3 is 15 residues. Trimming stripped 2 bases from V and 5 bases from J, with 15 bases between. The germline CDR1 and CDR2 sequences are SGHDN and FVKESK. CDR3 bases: TGTGCCAGCAGCCAATCGTTTAGGATCCAGGAGACCCAGTACTTC. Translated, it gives CASSQSFRIQETQYF.

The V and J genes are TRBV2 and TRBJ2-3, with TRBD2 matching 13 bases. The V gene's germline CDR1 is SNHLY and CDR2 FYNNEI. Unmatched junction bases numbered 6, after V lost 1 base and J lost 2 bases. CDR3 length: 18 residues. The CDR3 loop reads CASSEGGLAGISTDTQYF. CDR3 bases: TGTGCCAGCAGTGAAGGGGGACTAGCGGGGATTTCCACAGATACGCAGTATTTT.

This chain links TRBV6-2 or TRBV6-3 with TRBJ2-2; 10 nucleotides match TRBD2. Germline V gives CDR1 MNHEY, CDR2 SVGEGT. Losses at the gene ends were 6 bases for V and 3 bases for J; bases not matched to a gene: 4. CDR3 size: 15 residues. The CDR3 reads CASSLAGGYTGELFF. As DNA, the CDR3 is TGTGCCAGCAGCTTAGCGGGGGGTTACACCGGGGAGCTGTTTTTT.

CDR3 protein: CAWSELTGENPYEQYF. In DNA form, the CDR3 reads TGTGCCTGGAGTGAACTGACAGGGGAAAACCCCTACGAGCAGTACTTC. The chain joins TRBV30 to TRBJ2-7; 8 bases map to TRBD1. This CDR3 is built from 16 residues. Trimming cost V 1 base and J 2 bases; bases outside gene matches: 10. Germline loops: CDR1 GTSNPN, CDR2 SVGIG (reference sequence).

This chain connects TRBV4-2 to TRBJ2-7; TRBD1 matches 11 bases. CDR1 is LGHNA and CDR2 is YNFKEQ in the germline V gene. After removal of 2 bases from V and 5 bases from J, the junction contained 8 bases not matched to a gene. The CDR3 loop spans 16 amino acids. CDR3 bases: TGTGCCAGCAGCCAAATCTACGGACAGGGGGCGGACGAGCAGTACTTC. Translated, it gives CASSQIYGQGADEQYF.

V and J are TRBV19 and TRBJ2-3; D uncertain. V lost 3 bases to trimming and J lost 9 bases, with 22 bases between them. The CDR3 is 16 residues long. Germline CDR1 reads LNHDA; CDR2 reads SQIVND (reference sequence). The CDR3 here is CASSIGVDPPSWTQYF. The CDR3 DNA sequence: TGTGCCAGTAGTATTGGAGTCGATCCCCCGTCGTGGACGCAGTATTTT.

This CDR3 reads CASAGVHPRTEAYGYTF. CDR3 DNA sequence: TGTGCCAGCGCCGGAGTTCATCCTAGGACGGAAGCTTATGGCTACACCTTC. This chain joins TRBV4-2 and TRBJ1-2; D unresolved. The germline gives CDR1 LGHNA, CDR2 YNFKEQ. Trimming removed 8 bases from V and 5 bases from J, with 27 bases in between. CDR3 length: 17 residues.

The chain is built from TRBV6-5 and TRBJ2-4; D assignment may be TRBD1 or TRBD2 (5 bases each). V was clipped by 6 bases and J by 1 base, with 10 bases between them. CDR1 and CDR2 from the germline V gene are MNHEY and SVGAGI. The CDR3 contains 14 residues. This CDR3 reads CASSSWDAKNIQYF. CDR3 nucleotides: TGTGCCAGCAGCTCCTGGGACGCCAAAAACATTCAGTACTTC.

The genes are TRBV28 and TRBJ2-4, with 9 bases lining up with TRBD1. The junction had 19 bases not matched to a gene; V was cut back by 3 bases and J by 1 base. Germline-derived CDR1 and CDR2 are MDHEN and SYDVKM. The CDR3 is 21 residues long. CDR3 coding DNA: TGTGCCAGCAGTTTTTATAGAGCGGGACAGGGAGGATTACAGGCCAAAAACATTCAGTACTTC. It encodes CASSFYRAGQGGLQAKNIQYF.

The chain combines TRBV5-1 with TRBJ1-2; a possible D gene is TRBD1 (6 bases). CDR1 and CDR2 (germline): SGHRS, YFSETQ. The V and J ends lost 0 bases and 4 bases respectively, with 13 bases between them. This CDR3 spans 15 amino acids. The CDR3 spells CASSLEAGALYGYTF. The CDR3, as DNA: TGCGCCAGCAGCTTGGAGGCAGGGGCCCTCTATGGCTACACCTTC.

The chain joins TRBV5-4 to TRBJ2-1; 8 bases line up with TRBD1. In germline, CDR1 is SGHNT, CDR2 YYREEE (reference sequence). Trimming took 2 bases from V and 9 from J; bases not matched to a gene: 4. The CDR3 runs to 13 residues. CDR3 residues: CASSFGTGVEQFF. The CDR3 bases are TGTGCCAGCAGCTTTGGGACAGGCGTTGAGCAGTTCTTC.

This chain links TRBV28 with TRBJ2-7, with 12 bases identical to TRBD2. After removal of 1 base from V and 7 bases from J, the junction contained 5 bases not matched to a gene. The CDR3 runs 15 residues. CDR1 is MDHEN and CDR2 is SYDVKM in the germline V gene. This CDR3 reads CASSLLTTSGGEQYF. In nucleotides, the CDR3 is TGTGCCAGCAGTTTATTGACTACTAGCGGGGGGGAGCAGTACTTC.

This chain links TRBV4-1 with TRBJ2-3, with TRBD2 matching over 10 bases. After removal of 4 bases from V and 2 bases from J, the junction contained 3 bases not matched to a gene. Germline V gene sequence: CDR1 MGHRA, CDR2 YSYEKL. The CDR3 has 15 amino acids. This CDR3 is CASSPSGGATDTQYF. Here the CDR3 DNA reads TGCGCCAGCAGCCCAAGCGGGGGGGCCACAGATACGCAGTATTTT.

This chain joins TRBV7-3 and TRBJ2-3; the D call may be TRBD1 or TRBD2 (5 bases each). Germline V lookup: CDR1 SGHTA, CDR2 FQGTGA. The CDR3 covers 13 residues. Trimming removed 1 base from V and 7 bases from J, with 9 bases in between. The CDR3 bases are TGTGCCAGCAGCTTAATGGGGGAAAATACGCAGTATTTT. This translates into CASSLMGENTQYF.

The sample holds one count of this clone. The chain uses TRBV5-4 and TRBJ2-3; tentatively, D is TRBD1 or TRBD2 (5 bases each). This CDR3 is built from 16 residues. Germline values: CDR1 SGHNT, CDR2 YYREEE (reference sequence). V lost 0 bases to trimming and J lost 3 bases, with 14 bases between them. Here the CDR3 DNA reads TGTGCCAGCAGCTTGGTTATGGGGACCGGGACAGATACGCAGTATTTT. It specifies CASSLVMGTGTDTQYF.

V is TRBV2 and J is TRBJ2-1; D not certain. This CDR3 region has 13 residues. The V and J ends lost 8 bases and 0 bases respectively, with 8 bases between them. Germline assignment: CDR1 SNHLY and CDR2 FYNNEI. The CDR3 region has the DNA TGTGCCAGCTCGAGGAACTCCTACAATGAGCAGTTCTTC. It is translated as CASSRNSYNEQFF.

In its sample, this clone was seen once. This CDR3 is CASSLTGNEKLFF. CDR3 nucleotide sequence: TGCGCCAGCAGCCTAACCGGAAATGAAAAACTGTTTTTT. V and J are TRBV5-1 and TRBJ1-4; no firm D call. This CDR3 spans 13 amino acids. Per germline, CDR1 SGHRS and CDR2 YFSETQ. Trimming removed 4 bases at V and 5 bases at J, with 9 bases between.

The DNA of the CDR3 is TGCGCCAGCAGCTTGTCCACCGGAGGTGGAAACACCATATATTTT. As protein: CASSLSTGGGNTIYF. The V and J genes are TRBV5-1 and TRBJ1-3; unclear D gene. Germline V gives CDR1 SGHRS, CDR2 YFSETQ. The CDR3 runs 15 residues. Trimming pared 1 base from V and 3 bases from J, leaving 11 bases between.